Presented here are 22 T cell receptor beta chains from one specimen sequenced in a study of regulatory T cells in long-lasting Graves disease (dated by TCRdb to the early 2020s). The library relied on multiplex PCR. The data were produced on an Illumina HiSeq 4000. iRepertoire HTBI primers and Arm-PCR amplification of CDR3 regions were used to construct TCR beta libraries. TCRdb itself trimmed the public reads at Q25 with fastp, ran MiXCR and retained productive beta chains. Rows are unified per CDR3 protein, each entry keeping the most common DNA and genes. This sample comprises roughly 320,000 distinct CDR3 sequences, 16% of them detected only once. Together, the top ten hold just under 30% of the sample. Reading the label with the study, this specimen's time point is: newly diagnosed GD, antithyroid drugs for less than 3 months. For both TCR sequencing and RNA sequencing, RNA was extracted from PBMCs in TRIzol.

The sample was also linked to a second study, of T cells in Graves' hyperthyroidism and ophthalmopathy.

The material sequenced was peripheral blood mononuclear cells (PBMCs), taken at new diagnosis, from a patient treated with antithyroid drugs. These receptors all stem from a man in his forties with Graves disease. Donor details come from another sample of the same person, matched by shared clones.

This clonotype was picked up many times. The chain uses TRBV12-3 or TRBV12-4 and TRBJ2-3; a weak D match, TRBD1 (6 bases). The V gene lost 6 bases and the J gene lost 0 bases, with 13 bases spanning the gap. This CDR3 is built from 15 residues. The CDR3 here is CASSRDITSTDTQYF. The DNA of the CDR3 is TGTGCCAGCAGCCGGGACATCACTAGCACAGATACGCAGTATTTT.

This clonotype was counted ten times or more. This rearrangement joins TRBV6-2 or TRBV6-3 to TRBJ2-3; D unresolved. The CDR3 length is 14 residues. The germline gives CDR1 MNHEY, CDR2 SVGEGT. V lost 2 bases and J 3 bases, leaving 9 bases between the germline ends. Written as DNA, the CDR3 is TGTGCCAGCAGTTACACCCCTACAACAGATACGCAGTATTTT. Encoded protein: CASSYTPTTDTQYF.

This clonotype was observed at least ten times. The J gene is TRBJ2-3, the V gene TRBV7-3; D ambiguous. The CDR3 extends over 15 amino acids. Trimming cost V 3 bases and J 2 bases, with 12 bases left between them. CDR1 SGHTA and CDR2 FQGTGA come from the germline V gene. The DNA of the CDR3 is TGTGCCAGCAGCTTTGGTGGGCAGTCCACAGATACGCAGTATTTT. Its protein product is CASSFGGQSTDTQYF.

In its sample, this clonotype was seen many times. This chain connects TRBV5-1 to TRBJ2-1, with TRBD2 matching 10 bases. Trimming took 1 base from V and 4 from J; bases not matched to a gene: 11. CDR1 and CDR2 from the germline V gene are SGHRS and YFSETQ. The CDR3 extends over 18 amino acids. The CDR3 DNA is TGCGCCAGCAGCTTGACATTTCTAGCGGGGGCGGTTTACAATGAGCAGTTCTTC. Its protein is CASSLTFLAGAVYNEQFF.

The chain employs TRBV6-5 and TRBJ2-3; TRBD2 agrees at 10 bases. The CDR3 covers 16 residues. Germline CDR1 MNHEY, CDR2 SVGAGI. J gave up 3 bases and V 3 bases, and 6 bases lay outside the gene matches. The DNA of the CDR3 is TGTGCCAGCAGTTATAGGGGTAGCGGGGGGACAGATACGCAGTATTTT. Protein: CASSYRGSGGTDTQYF.

In the case of this clonotype: A clone one base away is much larger, so this may be a read error. In this CDR3 the conserved last residue, phenylalanine or tryptophan, is missing, so a read error is likely. The chain uses TRBV2 and TRBJ2-1, with 8 bases fitting TRBD2. The CDR3 runs 15 residues. The J segment lost 4 bases and the V segment lost 0 bases, leaving 2 bases of the junction unmatched. CDR1 is SNHLY and CDR2 is FYNNEI in the germline V gene. CDR3 DNA sequence: TGTGCCAGCAGTGAAGCACTAGCGGCTTACAATGAGCAGTTCCTC. Translation gives CASSEALAAYNEQFL.

In its sample, this clonotype was seen many times. The chain couples TRBV7-3 to TRBJ2-7, with a weak D call TRBD1 (5 bases). Trimming pared 5 bases from V and 6 bases from J, leaving 14 bases between. The CDR3 contains 13 residues. The germline V gene has CDR1 SGHTA and CDR2 FQGTGA. The CDR3 spells CASSTREGAEQYF. CDR3 DNA: TGTGCCAGCAGCACAAGAGAAGGGGCCGAGCAGTACTTC.

V usage is TRBV12-3 or TRBV12-4 and J usage is TRBJ2-5; the D is unclear. This CDR3 region has 13 residues. V lost 5 bases, J lost 5 bases, and 12 bases lay in between. This CDR3 is CASSRSSWETQYF. The DNA for the CDR3 is TGTGCCAGCAGTCGGTCGAGCTGGGAGACCCAGTACTTC.

At least ten counts were recorded for this clonotype. The chain recombines TRBV12-3 or TRBV12-4 with TRBJ1-5; D remains unclear. There are 14 residues in the CDR3. Trimming cost V 6 bases and J 1 base, with 10 bases left between them. The CDR3 region is CASSLYGSNQPQHF. The CDR3 bases are TGTGCCAGCAGCTTGTACGGCAGCAATCAGCCCCAGCATTTT.

This clonotype was found a few times. The chain links TRBV20-1 to TRBJ2-2, with a weak D call TRBD2 (6 bases). The CDR3 is 14 amino acids. CDR1 and CDR2 from the germline V gene are DFQATT and SNEGSKA (reference sequence). The germline V and J ends were trimmed by 5 bases and 6 bases, with 16 bases remaining between them. The CDR3 is CSAHFPGGAGELFF. DNA of the CDR3: TGCAGTGCTCATTTCCCCGGCGGGGCCGGGGAGCTGTTTTTT.

The rearrangement links TRBV20-1 to TRBJ2-2, with D hard to call. Per germline, CDR1 DFQATT and CDR2 SNEGSKA (reference sequence). The ends were cut back, 3 bases at V and 1 base at J, with 6 bases in the middle. The CDR3 is made up of 13 amino acids. CDR3 DNA: TGCAGTGCTAGTAGAGGGAACACCGGGGAGCTGTTTTTT. This codes for CSASRGNTGELFF.

This clonotype was counted at least ten times. The chain combines TRBV28 with TRBJ2-1, with no clear D. CDR1 and CDR2 from the germline V gene are MDHEN and SYDVKM. This CDR3 contains 12 residues. V shed 6 bases and J shed 7 bases, with 10 bases lying between them. The CDR3 region is CASSVRGNEQFF. The CDR3 DNA reads as TGTGCCAGCAGCGTTCGTGGGAATGAGCAGTTCTTC.

This clonotype was detected ten times or more. The chain combines TRBV6-5 with TRBJ1-5; no firm D call. Germline values: CDR1 MNHEY, CDR2 SVGAGI. This CDR3 contains 14 residues. Trimming cost V 0 bases and J 6 bases, with 9 bases left between them. CDR3 loop: CASSYSSRSQPQHF. The CDR3 DNA sequence: TGTGCCAGCAGTTACTCCTCCCGGAGTCAGCCCCAGCATTTT.

This clonotype was found many times. V and J are TRBV9 and TRBJ2-1; D is ambiguous. The CDR3 runs 14 residues. CDR1 and CDR2 (germline): SGDLS, YYNGEE. Trimming cost V 0 bases and J 6 bases, with 10 bases left between them. The CDR3 spells CASSVVGSFNEQFF. In nucleotides, the CDR3 is TGTGCCAGCAGCGTAGTCGGGTCGTTCAATGAGCAGTTCTTC.

This clonotype occurred many times. The chain combines TRBV20-1 with TRBJ2-5; 8 nucleotides agree with TRBD2. The germline CDR1 and CDR2 sequences are DFQATT and SNEGSKA (reference sequence). The CDR3 length is 13 residues. V lost 3 bases, J lost 3 bases, and 3 bases stayed unmatched. The CDR3 DNA is TGCAGTGCTAGGGGGGGACTAGAAGAGACCCAGTACTTC. This sequence encodes CSARGGLEETQYF.

This clonotype was detected many times. This rearrangement joins TRBV13 to TRBJ1-2; 9 nucleotides match TRBD1. Trimming removed 4 bases from V and 4 bases from J; junction bases left unmatched: 1. Germline CDR1 and CDR2: PRHDT and FYEKMQ (reference sequence). This CDR3 is 13 amino acids long. The CDR3: CASSSQGAYGYTF. The CDR3 DNA reads TGTGCCAGCAGCTCACAGGGGGCCTATGGCTACACCTTC. The full variable domain, with the rest looked up from reference TRBV13 and TRBJ1-2, is AAGVIQSPRHLIKEKRETATLKCYPIPRHDTVYWYQQGPGQDPQFLISFYEKMQSDKGSIPDRFSAQQFSDYHSELNMSSLELGDSALYFCASSSQGAYGYTFGSGTRLTVV.

This clonotype was counted many times. This sequence joins TRBV7-2 and TRBJ2-3; D perhaps matches TRBD2 (7 bases). Germline V gene lookup returns CDR1 SGHTA and CDR2 FQGNSA. This CDR3 is built from 19 residues. V shed 5 bases and J shed 4 bases, with 28 bases lying between them. The CDR3 nucleotides are TGTGCCAGCAGCCCAGACGGGCTAGCGGAGGTGGAGGGGGCAGATACGCAGTATTTT. Its translation: CASSPDGLAEVEGADTQYF. The variable domain in full, with the rest retrieved from reference TRBV7-2 and TRBJ2-3, is GAGVSQSPSNKVTEKGKDVELRCDPISGHTALYWYRQSLGQGLEFLIYFQGNSAPDKSGLPSDRFSAERTGGSVSTLTIQRTQQEDSAVYLCASSPDGLAEVEGADTQYFGPGTRLTVL.

In its sample, this clonotype was seen a few times. V gene TRBV6-9 combines with J gene TRBJ2-3; D might be TRBD1 (6 bases). The CDR3 has 15 residues. The germline V gene has CDR1 MNHGY and CDR2 SVAAGI. V dropped 3 bases and J dropped 5 bases, with 15 bases sitting between them. CDR3 region: CASSYSEQGQDTQYF. CDR3 nucleotides: TGTGCCAGCAGTTACTCAGAACAGGGCCAAGATACGCAGTATTTT.

As for this clonotype: With a much larger clone just one base away, this may be a read error. V is TRBV6-5 and J is TRBJ2-5, with D perhaps TRBD1 (5 bases). There are 14 residues in the CDR3. The germline V gene has CDR1 MNHEY and CDR2 SVGAGI. The CDR3 here is CATSLSAGQETQYF. DNA for the CDR3: TGTGCCACCAGTTTGAGCGCAGGGCAAGAGACCCAGTACTTC.

This clonotype was counted at least ten times. V and J are TRBV4-2 and TRBJ2-1; TRBD1 might be the D (6 bases). Trimming shortened V by 2 bases and J by 6 bases, and 14 bases separated the two germline ends. CDR1 is LGHNA, CDR2 YNFKEQ, per germline. The CDR3 extends over 15 amino acids. CDR3 sequence (DNA): TGTGCCAGCAGCCAACGGACAGTAGACGGCAATGAGCAGTTCTTC. Its protein product is CASSQRTVDGNEQFF.

The sample holds many counts of this clonotype. The rearrangement links TRBV20-1 to TRBJ2-1; D ambiguous. The J call is in doubt because the DNA end fits TRBJ2-3 better. Germline CDR1 is DFQATT and CDR2 is SNEGSKA (reference sequence). The CDR3 spans 10 residues. The CDR3 coding sequence is TGCAGTGCTAGCCGACATACGCAGTATTTT. As protein: CSASRHTQYF.

This clonotype was observed many times. The V gene is TRBV7-3, the J gene TRBJ1-6; 11 bases align to TRBD1. V shed 5 bases, J shed 9 bases, and the junction held 3 bases outside the gene matches. Looked up from germline, CDR1 is SGHTA and CDR2 is FQGTGA. The CDR3 runs to 14 residues. The CDR3 DNA reads TGTGCCAGCAGCCAGGGGACAGGGGGTTCACCCCTCCACTTT. It codes for CASSQGTGGSPLHF.